Listed here are 25 T cell receptor beta chains from one sample, sequenced in a study of T cell responses to AZD1222 COVID-19 vaccine. The protocol was immunoSEQ multiplex PCR, while the TCRdb copy is restricted to in-frame clones and leaves out a portion. The data show 130,000 or so clones, 85% seen once. The specimen comprised peripheral blood, sampled 28 days after the second dose of the MenACWY control vaccine. These receptor sequences come from an adult who received the MenACWY meningococcal vaccine as a control.

V and J are TRBV5-8 and TRBJ1-6, with D hard to call. The CDR3 is 15 amino acids. The V gene's germline CDR1 is SGHTS and CDR2 YDEGEE. The V and J ends lost 1 base and 8 bases respectively, with 13 bases between them. Here the CDR3 DNA reads TGTGCCAGCAGCTTGTTCCACTATGAAGATTCACCCCTCCACTTT. Amino acids: CASSLFHYEDSPLHF.

This sequence joins TRBV5-6 and TRBJ1-2; 10 bases are a match to TRBD1. CDR3 length equals 16 residues. The trim removed 4 bases at V and 4 bases at J, leaving 10 bases unmatched. CDR1 SGHDT and CDR2 YYEEEE come from the germline V gene. The CDR3 loop is CASSAPTGGYSYGYTF. Written as DNA, the CDR3 is TGTGCCAGCAGCGCCCCGACAGGGGGCTACTCCTATGGCTACACCTTC.

J is TRBJ1-2 and V is TRBV19; 7 nucleotides agree with TRBD1. V dropped 1 base and J dropped 5; count of bases not matched to a gene: 13. CDR3 length equals 17 residues. Looked up from germline, CDR1 is LNHDA and CDR2 is SQIVND (reference sequence). CDR3 bases: TGTGCCAGTAGTATAGGCCCGGGACAGAAGGTCCGGTATGGCTACACCTTC. This sequence encodes CASSIGPGQKVRYGYTF. Combining the CDR3 with reference TRBV19 and TRBJ1-2 gives the whole variable domain DGGITQSPKYLFRKEGQNVTLSCEQNLNHDAMYWYRQDPGQGLRLIYYSQIVNDFQKGDIAEGYSVSREKKESFPLTVTSAQKNPTAFYLCASSIGPGQKVRYGYTFGSGTRLTVV.

This clone showed up just once. The chain combines TRBV11-2 with TRBJ2-1, with 9 bases lining up with TRBD2. Trimming cost V 5 bases and J 6 bases; bases outside gene matches: 11. Germline values: CDR1 SGHAT, CDR2 FQNNGV. The CDR3 has 16 amino acids. The CDR3 protein is CASSPYGLAGRNEQFF. In DNA, the CDR3 is TGTGCCAGCAGCCCCTACGGCCTAGCGGGACGCAATGAGCAGTTCTTC. Combining the CDR3 with reference TRBV11-2 and TRBJ2-1 gives the whole variable domain EAGVAQSPRYKIIEKRQSVAFWCNPISGHATLYWYQQILGQGPKLLIQFQNNGVVDDSQLPKDRFSAERLKGVDSTLKIQPAKLEDSAVYLCASSPYGLAGRNEQFFGPGTRLTVL.

The V call is TRBV27, the J call TRBJ1-6; no firm D call. This CDR3 spans 13 amino acids. CDR1 MNHEY and CDR2 SMNVEV come from the germline V gene (reference sequence). V was shortened by 9 bases and J by 6 bases, with 12 bases between the two germline ends. The DNA of the CDR3 is TGTGCCAGTAGACGTCAAGGTAATTCACCCCTCCACTTT. Residues: CASRRQGNSPLHF.

V and J are TRBV6-5 and TRBJ2-3; 8 bases match TRBD1. CDR3 length: 14 amino acids. V trimming: 9 bases; J trimming: 4 bases; junction bases outside the gene matches: 9. The V gene's germline CDR1 is MNHEY and CDR2 SVGAGI. The CDR3 DNA follows: TGTGCCAGTAACGCGGACAGGGCAGCAGATACGCAGTATTTT. Translation: CASNADRAADTQYF.

The chain carries TRBV7-8 and TRBJ1-5, with D maybe TRBD1 (5 bases). This CDR3 is built from 12 residues. CDR1 and CDR2 from the germline V gene are SGHVS and FQNEAQ. V shed 4 bases and J shed 7 bases, with 8 bases lying between them. The CDR3 bases are TGTGCCAGCAGCTCGTGGGGGCAGCCCCAGCATTTT. Encoded protein: CASSSWGQPQHF.

The rearrangement joins TRBV5-4 to TRBJ2-2; D is possibly TRBD1 (5 bases). Trimming cost V 0 bases and J 7 bases, with 16 bases left between them. CDR1 and CDR2 from the germline V gene are SGHNT and YYREEE (reference sequence). CDR3 length: 16 residues. The CDR3 spells CASSLGPGSGVGELFF. The CDR3 nucleotides read TGTGCCAGCAGCTTGGGTCCAGGGTCAGGTGTCGGGGAGCTGTTTTTT.

The chain carries TRBV5-1 and TRBJ1-2; 11 bases fit TRBD1. V was pared by 4 bases and J by 7 bases, with 9 bases of the junction left unmatched. This CDR3 spans 15 amino acids. The germline V gene has CDR1 SGHRS and CDR2 YFSETQ. CDR3 in amino acids: CASSEIGQGAVGYTF. In DNA form, the CDR3 reads TGCGCCAGCAGCGAAATTGGACAGGGGGCAGTTGGCTACACCTTC.

The chain carries TRBV18 and TRBJ2-2; 10 nucleotides align to TRBD1. Germline CDR1 is KGHSH and CDR2 is LQKENI. Trimming at V came to 6 bases and at J to 1 base, leaving 2 bases not matched to a gene. The CDR3 is 15 amino acids. The CDR3 here is CASSRDRGNTGELFF. DNA for the CDR3: TGTGCCAGCTCGAGGGACAGGGGGAACACCGGGGAGCTGTTTTTT.

This clone was observed once. CDR3 in amino acids: CSARQGSSTEAFF. In DNA form, the CDR3 reads TGCAGCGCTCGACAGGGTTCGTCCACTGAAGCTTTCTTT. The chain links TRBV29-1 to TRBJ1-1; TRBD1 agrees at 7 bases. The germline CDR1 and CDR2 sequences are SQVTM and ANQGSEA. The CDR3 has 13 amino acids. J was trimmed by 4 bases and V by 7 bases; bases with no gene match: 9. The whole variable domain, remainder taken from reference TRBV29-1 and TRBJ1-1, is SAVISQKPSRDICQRGTSLTIQCQVDSQVTMMFWYRQQPGQSLTLIATANQGSEATYESGFVIDKFPISRPNLTFSTLTVSNMSPEDSSIYLCSARQGSSTEAFFGQGTRLTVV.

The CDR3, as DNA: TGTGCCAGCTCACCGAACGCGGGAGCGTCAGATACGCAGTATTTT. It encodes CASSPNAGASDTQYF. The genes are TRBV18 and TRBJ2-3, with TRBD2 matching 7 bases. There are 15 residues in the CDR3. Germline CDR1 is KGHSH and CDR2 is LQKENI. J gave up 4 bases and V 3 bases, and 7 bases lay outside the gene matches. Supplemented by reference TRBV18 and TRBJ2-3, the full variable domain reads NAGVMQNPRHLVRRRGQEARLRCSPMKGHSHVYWYRQLPEEGLKFMVYLQKENIIDESGMPKERFSAEFPKEGPSILRIQQVVRGDSAAYFCASSPNAGASDTQYFGPGTRLTVL.

The rearrangement links TRBV2 to TRBJ2-7; TRBD1 matches at 7 bases. Germline loops: CDR1 SNHLY, CDR2 FYNNEI. V was clipped by 8 bases and J by 0 bases; unmatched bases: 7. The CDR3 contains 14 residues. In nucleotides, the CDR3 is TGTGCCAGCCTGATGGCAGGGGGCTCCTACGAGCAGTACGTC. This codes for CASLMAGGSYEQYV.

The chain joins TRBV5-1 to TRBJ1-1; D unresolved. The germline V gene encodes CDR1 SGHRS and CDR2 YFSETQ. V shed 3 bases and J shed 0 bases, with 9 bases lying between them. The CDR3 length is 14 residues. As DNA, the CDR3 is TGCGCCAGCAGCTCACAGCGCATGAACACTGAAGCTTTCTTT. Translated, it gives CASSSQRMNTEAFF.

The chain links TRBV27 to TRBJ2-1; no definite D call. This CDR3 contains 13 residues. CDR1 MNHEY and CDR2 SMNVEV come from the germline V gene (reference sequence). Trimming shortened V by 0 bases and J by 4 bases, and 4 bases separated the two germline ends. The CDR3: CASSLSPYNEQFF. The CDR3 bases are TGTGCCAGCAGTTTATCCCCGTACAATGAGCAGTTCTTC.

This clone has only a few counts. V and J are TRBV5-6 and TRBJ1-2; 7 bases are a match to TRBD1. In germline, CDR1 is SGHDT, CDR2 YYEEEE. Trimming took 3 bases from V and 2 from J; bases not matched to a gene: 10. This CDR3 spans 16 amino acids. CDR3 in DNA: TGTGCCAGCAGCTCCCGTTGGACAGGTGAAAACTATGGCTACACCTTC. As protein: CASSSRWTGENYGYTF.

V usage is TRBV9 and J usage is TRBJ1-2, with D unclear. The germline V gene has CDR1 SGDLS and CDR2 YYNGEE. The CDR3 length is 12 residues. V lost 4 bases to trimming and J lost 1 base, with 5 bases between them. The CDR3 DNA is TGTGCCAGCAGCCCCAGTAACTATGGCTACACCTTC. Its protein product is CASSPSNYGYTF.

CDR3 coding DNA: TGCGCCAGCAGTGGAGCAGGGGACTATGGCTACACCTTC. It codes for CASSGAGDYGYTF. V is TRBV5-1 and J is TRBJ1-2, with D perhaps matching TRBD1 (6 bases). The CDR3 extends over 13 amino acids. Trimming took off 5 bases at V and 3 bases at J, with 11 bases between the two ends. CDR1 is SGHRS and CDR2 is YFSETQ in the germline V gene.

The chain carries TRBV19 and TRBJ1-1; D not certain. V lost 2 bases and J 2 bases, leaving 9 bases between the germline ends. Germline V gene sequence: CDR1 LNHDA, CDR2 SQIVND (reference sequence). CDR3 length equals 14 residues. The CDR3 DNA sequence: TGTGCCAGTAGTATAAGTCATGGAAACACTGAAGCTTTCTTT. Residues: CASSISHGNTEAFF.

This chain joins TRBV29-1 and TRBJ1-2, with 8 bases identical to TRBD1. Germline CDR1 is SQVTM and CDR2 is ANQGSEA. This CDR3 spans 13 amino acids. V lost 1 base and J lost 2; bases outside the gene matches: 0. The CDR3 DNA follows: TGCAGCGTTGAAGGACAGGGGAACTATGGCTACACCTTC. Its protein product is CSVEGQGNYGYTF.

V and J are TRBV4-1 and TRBJ1-5, with D possibly matching TRBD1 (6 bases). Germline V lookup: CDR1 MGHRA, CDR2 YSYEKL. The CDR3 extends over 15 amino acids. The V and J ends lost 4 bases and 3 bases respectively, with 13 bases between them. The CDR3 here is CASSRIQGFNQPQHF. CDR3 sequence (DNA): TGCGCCAGCAGCCGCATACAGGGATTCAATCAGCCCCAGCATTTT.

The V gene is TRBV18, the J gene TRBJ1-5; no reliable D call. The CDR3 consists of 17 residues. Germline V lookup: CDR1 KGHSH, CDR2 LQKENI. Trimming took 3 bases from V and 2 from J, leaving 17 bases between them. In DNA form, the CDR3 reads TGTGCCAGCTCACCGGACGATAAAACCGGGGGCAATCAGCCCCAGCATTTT. Residues: CASSPDDKTGGNQPQHF.

The chain joins TRBV11-1 to TRBJ1-1; possible D gene TRBD1, 5 bases. Trimming took off 4 bases at V and 10 bases at J, with 19 bases between the two ends. Per germline, CDR1 SGHAT and CDR2 FQDESV (reference sequence). The CDR3 extends over 14 amino acids. The CDR3 reads CASSYRVGDHRAFF. For the CDR3, the DNA is TGTGCCAGCAGCTACCGAGTCGGGGACCATCGAGCTTTCTTT.

V usage is TRBV5-6 and J usage is TRBJ1-6; D gene uncertain. Germline lookup yields CDR1 SGHDT and CDR2 YYEEEE. Trimming cost V 3 bases and J 4 bases, with 8 bases left between them. CDR3 length: 14 residues. The CDR3 loop is CASSSDNYNSPLHF. DNA for the CDR3: TGTGCCAGCAGCTCTGACAATTATAATTCACCCCTCCACTTT.

The chain links TRBV2 to TRBJ1-2; possible D gene TRBD1, 6 bases. Per germline, CDR1 SNHLY and CDR2 FYNNEI. Trimming took 5 bases from V and 1 from J, leaving 20 bases between them. The CDR3 consists of 17 residues. The chain's CDR3 is CASSFLVQGGGNYGYTF. CDR3 in DNA: TGTGCCAGCAGTTTTTTGGTACAGGGCGGGGGTAACTATGGCTACACCTTC.